This record covers a single TCR beta chain. This table comes from immunoSEQ multiplex PCR, and its TCRdb copy is limited to in-frame clones, with some not included. The sample holds 210,000 or so clones; approximately 91% are singletons and the top ten take 2.7%. This entry belongs to a study of blood T cell repertoires in COVID-19. From germline, CDR1 is KGHSH and CDR2 LQKENI. There are 12 residues in the CDR3. V dropped 6 bases and J dropped 7; count of bases not matched to a gene: 5. The specimen sequenced was peripheral blood. The clonotype was recovered from a woman aged 55-69 years with acute or convalescent COVID-19. V gene TRBV18 combines with J gene TRBJ1-1; 7 bases align to TRBD1. The CDR3: CASSRDSGEAFF. In DNA, the CDR3 is TGTGCCAGCTCGAGGGACAGCGGTGAAGCTTTCTTT.